The rows below give T cell receptor beta chains drawn from one sample of a study of OX40 agonist ivuxolimab in advanced cancers. Libraries were prepared by immunoSEQ multiplex PCR; TCRdb keeps only in-frame clonotypes and omits some of them. The repertoire includes tens of thousands of clones, about 92% of them detected once, and 3% to 4% sits in the top ten. Material: CD4+ or CD8+ T cells sorted from blood, obtained in a trial of the OX40 agonist ivuxolimab. Every receptor here comes from an adult with an advanced solid tumor such as melanoma, head and neck, liver or kidney cancer. Both conserved end residues are trimmed from each CDR3.

J,V,CDR3
TRBJ2-2,TRBV7-6,ASSLVATGELF
TRBJ1-3,TRBV9,ASSTTPSGNTIY
TRBJ1-4,TRBV10-3,AISDSPEKLF
TRBJ2-3,TRBV9,ASSPRGGYTDTQY
TRBJ2-7,TRBV5-1,ASSLGPGDIYEQY
TRBJ2-1,TRBV4-1,ASSQDLPPQRDEQF
TRBJ1-1,TRBV2,ASSEVESLNTEAF
TRBJ2-7,TRBV7-9,ASSLQGLADEQY
TRBJ2-2,TRBV9,ASSTGGGSDTGELF
TRBJ1-2,TRBV6-5,ASSTVVQYGYT
TRBJ2-3,TRBV14,ASSQATLSTDTQY
TRBJ2-7,TRBV6-5,ASSYSGGPSGEQY
TRBJ2-7,TRBV10-2,ASSRAGLAFDSYEQY
TRBJ2-2,TRBV6-5,ASSGSGGASGELF
TRBJ1-4,TRBV6-5,ASSYSPTVNEKLF
TRBJ2-3,TRBV11-2,ASSLAVPSAYTDTQY
TRBJ2-6,TRBV28,ASSLGLPGANVLT
TRBJ2-6,TRBV5-5,ASSLGGSGANVLT
TRBJ2-7,TRBV4-3,ASSQNRAYEQY
TRBJ1-4,TRBV4-1,ASSGGNEKLF
TRBJ2-1,TRBV7-9,ASSLRRGEGEQF
TRBJ2-5,TRBV27,ASSPLAGEETQY
TRBJ2-7,TRBV2,ASNEGTYEQY
TRBJ2-7,TRBV4-1,ASSQEIRGGVQY
TRBJ2-7,TRBV2,ASSEVGSSSYEQY
TRBJ2-7,TRBV27,ASSSGQGANEQY
TRBJ1-1,TRBV19,ASNRGTGVNTEAF
TRBJ2-6,TRBV14,ASSQLGSGANVLT
TRBJ1-2,TRBV6-6,ASRGIGYT
TRBJ2-7,TRBV5-1,ASSWGLDYEQY
TRBJ2-7,TRBV27,ASSFARNRDRGLNVEQY
TRBJ2-7,TRBV9,ASSGGTSGYYEQY
TRBJ2-1,TRBV9,ASSERDRHYDGYNEQF
TRBJ2-1,TRBV2,AIEGEDRTYNEQF
TRBJ2-2,TRBV4-1,ASSLLGGASTGELF
TRBJ1-1,TRBV4-3,ASSQDEGEAF
TRBJ2-1,TRBV25-1,ASSEYEAVHEQF
TRBJ2-7,TRBV19,ASSRSGGGYEQY
TRBJ1-2,TRBV29-1,SVGPTKRGYT
TRBJ1-6,TRBV5-4,ASSLQRSPNSPLH
TRBJ2-2,TRBV19,ASSIDRTLGELF
TRBJ2-5,TRBV27,ASSSATGVGETQY
TRBJ1-4,TRBV27,ASSLFGNRGLSARNLF
TRBJ2-7,TRBV4-1,ASSHRAGGSAYEQY
TRBJ2-7,TRBV7-9,ASSFSGTYEQY
TRBJ2-5,TRBV7-9,ASSLAASVETQY
TRBJ2-7,TRBV6-1,ASSEEWVREQY
TRBJ2-5,TRBV6-5,ASSYSKWGAQETQY
TRBJ2-7,TRBV13,ASSSQKGAYEQY
TRBJ2-7,TRBV4-3,ASSQASGSYEQY
TRBJ1-2,TRBV10-2,ASSESFMGSNYGYT